This T cell receptor beta chain was obtained from a study of T cell repertoires in cytomegalovirus infection. About the study: Public TCR beta signatures provided an indication of both CMV infection and a matching HLA type.

A single record per CDR3 protein comes from TCRdb applying MiXCR to the reads. Of around 230,000 distinct CDR3 sequences listed, 35% to 45% are singletons. V shed 4 bases, J shed 4 bases, and the junction held 3 bases outside the gene matches. The CDR3 is 15 residues long. Germline values: CDR1 SGHTA, CDR2 FQGTGA. This clonotype has just one count. Its antigen is still unknown. The TCR was taken from a human donor in good health (CMV status not recorded). Some clones in this sample may be carry-over from other donors' samples. The specimen comprised CD8+ T cells from cultured PBMCs, sampled from culture after CMV antigen stimulation. V gene TRBV7-3 combines with J gene TRBJ2-3; TRBD2 matches at 12 bases. This CDR3 is CASSSTSGSADTQYF. Here the CDR3 DNA reads TGTGCCAGCAGCTCGACTAGCGGGAGTGCAGATACGCAGTATTTT.